This T cell receptor (beta chain) was profiled in a study of blood T cell repertoires in COVID-19. Whole-study context: Sites in the United States, Italy and Spain provided acute and convalescent COVID-19 samples. Nucleic acid was either cDNA or gDNA, and it came from T cells, B-cell-depleted T cells, or PBMCs.

Per the original data handling: Reference gene primer amplification yielded estimated nucleated cell counts. Repertoires were generated with immunoSEQ multiplex PCR, while TCRdb's copy carries only in-frame clones and drops some. V and J calls plus clone size are reproduced from that table; the DNA served to infer D and trimming. The sample lists around 270,000 clones; over 75% were seen once. Germline V gene data show CDR1 as MNHEY and CDR2 as SVGAGI. The CDR3 has 15 amino acids. V was shortened by 6 bases and J by 0 bases, with 13 bases between the two germline ends. The TCR was taken from a woman aged 50 to 60 with acute or convalescent COVID-19. The rearrangement joins TRBV6-5 to TRBJ2-3; D unresolved. Sequenced sample: peripheral blood. This CDR3 reads CASSPDLASTDTQYF. CDR3 in DNA: TGTGCCAGCAGCCCAGACTTGGCTAGCACAGATACGCAGTATTTT.